The 9 T cell receptor beta chains below come from one sample, sequenced in a study of blood T cell repertoires in COVID-19. TCRdb's table, derived via immunoSEQ multiplex PCR, lists solely in-frame clones and lacks some. The repertoire holds 100,000 to 150,000 clones, with approximately 84% as singletons. Sequencing was performed on peripheral blood. These receptors were obtained from a man in his 60s with acute or convalescent COVID-19.

The chain combines TRBV27 with TRBJ1-2; 9 positions agree with TRBD1. CDR3 length equals 14 residues. With 8 bases clipped from V and 4 bases from J, the junction kept 8 bases outside the gene matches. Germline V gene sequence: CDR1 MNHEY, CDR2 SMNVEV (reference sequence). CDR3 in amino acids: CASRSGTGFYGYTF. In nucleotides, the CDR3 is TGTGCCAGCCGTTCCGGGACAGGGTTCTATGGCTACACCTTC.

The rearrangement joins TRBV7-3 to TRBJ2-5, with 10 nucleotides matching TRBD1. V lost 5 bases, J lost 7 bases, and 7 bases stayed unmatched. This CDR3 region has 14 residues. Germline V gene lookup returns CDR1 SGHTA and CDR2 FQGTGA. CDR3 nucleotides: TGTGCCAGCAGCCCGCTCGGACAGGGGGGGACCCAGTACTTC. This gives the protein CASSPLGQGGTQYF.

The chain links TRBV19 to TRBJ1-2; unclear D gene. Trimming stripped 10 bases from V and 3 bases from J, with 6 bases between. The CDR3 extends over 10 amino acids. Germline values: CDR1 LNHDA, CDR2 SQIVND (reference sequence). The chain's CDR3 is CATRDYGYTF. The CDR3 DNA reads as TGTGCCACCCGAGACTATGGCTACACCTTC.

This clone was observed once. The V gene is TRBV11-2, the J gene TRBJ1-1, with D possibly matching TRBD1 (6 bases). Per the germline V gene, CDR1 is SGHAT and CDR2 is FQNNGV. V was shortened by 7 bases and J by 5 bases, with 11 bases between the two germline ends. The CDR3 totals 12 residues. The CDR3 nucleotides are TGTGCCAGCACCCCAGGGGCGACTGAAGCTTTCTTT. Translation: CASTPGATEAFF.

V and J are TRBV6-1 and TRBJ1-4; maybe TRBD1 (5 bases). The CDR3 sequence is 14 residues long. The V and J ends lost 2 bases and 7 bases respectively, with 11 bases between them. The germline CDR1 and CDR2 sequences are MNHNS and SASEGT. CDR3 nucleotide sequence: TGTGCCAGCAGTGAAAGGGGCGCGGTTGAAAAACTGTTTTTT. Translating it yields CASSERGAVEKLFF.

V is TRBV10-3 and J is TRBJ2-2; 7 positions match TRBD2. This CDR3 comprises 14 residues. J gave up 6 bases and V 5 bases, and 6 bases lay outside the gene matches. CDR1 and CDR2 from the germline V gene are ENHRY and SYGVKD. DNA of the CDR3: TGTGCCATCAGTCGCCGGGAGGAGGCCGGGGAGCTGTTTTTT. Protein sequence: CAISRREEAGELFF.

V is TRBV28 and J is TRBJ1-2; TRBD1 agrees at 7 bases. CDR1 is MDHEN, CDR2 SYDVKM, per germline. This CDR3 has 14 amino acids. The V segment lost 3 bases and the J segment 5 bases; nucleotides outside the gene matches: 6. CDR3 coding DNA: TGTGCCAGCAGTTTCCCGGGACAGTTATATGGCTACACCTTC. Amino acids: CASSFPGQLYGYTF.

The chain has TRBV30 and TRBJ1-4; no definite D call. Germline CDR1 GTSNPN, CDR2 SVGIG (reference sequence). The CDR3 totals 15 residues. V was clipped by 0 bases and J by 8 bases, with 16 bases between them. CDR3 amino acids: CAWSVEGGFWEKLFF. In nucleotides, the CDR3 is TGTGCCTGGAGTGTAGAAGGCGGTTTCTGGGAAAAACTGTTTTTT. The whole variable domain, remainder taken from reference TRBV30 and TRBJ1-4, is SQTIHQWPATLVQPVGSPLSLECTVEGTSNPNLYWYRQAAGRGLQLLFYSVGIGQISSEVPQNLSASRPQDRQFILSSKKLLLSDSGFYLCAWSVEGGFWEKLFFGSGTQLSVL.

CDR3 sequence reads: CAWSVLGGNSPLHF. CDR3 bases: TGTGCCTGGAGTGTACTGGGGGGTAATTCACCCCTCCACTTT. The J gene is TRBJ1-6, the V gene TRBV30, with D possibly being TRBD1 (5 bases). CDR1 is GTSNPN, CDR2 SVGIG, per germline (reference sequence). The CDR3 runs 14 residues. With 0 bases removed from V and 6 bases from J, the gap between germline ends came to 9 bases.